The 24 T cell receptor beta chains in this list originate from one sample, sequenced in a study of T-cell memory formation after mild COVID-19. TCRdb redid the calling of the 5' RACE reads with MiXCR, one entry per CDR3 protein. Among approximately 260,000 distinct CDR3 sequences listed, more than 15% were seen once. Sequencing was performed on PBMCs or a T cell subset sorted from them (not recorded which). These receptors were collected from a young man who had mild COVID-19 (a few samples of this study predate the infection). Cell type and time point are not known.

A few counts support this clonotype. The CDR3 DNA is TGCAGCGTTTTCTGGCAGTTGAACACTGAAGCTTTCTTT. This codes for CSVFWQLNTEAFF. The chain employs TRBV29-1 and TRBJ1-1; D gene ambiguous. The germline gives CDR1 SQVTM, CDR2 ANQGSEA. The V end was cut by 5 bases, the J end by 0 bases, with 10 bases between. This CDR3 is 13 amino acids long.

In this sample, this clonotype turned up a few times. The genes are TRBV5-6 and TRBJ2-1; D gene unclear. CDR3 length equals 13 residues. The ends were cut back, 4 bases at V and 4 bases at J, with 9 bases in the middle. CDR1 SGHDT and CDR2 YYEEEE come from the germline V gene. CDR3 sequence (DNA): TGTGCCAGCAGCCCGGCTGGGTACAATGAGCAGTTCTTC. This gives the protein CASSPAGYNEQFF. The full variable domain, rest sourced from reference TRBV5-6 and TRBJ2-1, is DAGVTQSPTHLIKTRGQQVTLRCSPKSGHDTVSWYQQALGQGPQFIFQYYEEEERQRGNFPDRFSGHQFPNYSSELNVNALLLGDSALYLCASSPAGYNEQFFGPGTRLTVL.

The chain recombines TRBV11-2 with TRBJ2-1; weak D call: TRBD2 (6 bases). The CDR3 consists of 20 residues. V lost 4 bases and J 0 bases, leaving 25 bases between the germline ends. Looked up from germline, CDR1 is SGHAT and CDR2 is FQNNGV. The CDR3, as DNA: TGTGCCAGCAGCTCACTTATGGACTATTCGGAGACGAGCTCCTACAATGAGCAGTTCTTC. It is translated as CASSSLMDYSETSSYNEQFF.

The J gene is TRBJ2-7, the V gene TRBV7-9; no definite D call. The V and J ends lost 3 bases and 1 base respectively, with 7 bases between them. The CDR3 totals 13 residues. Germline-derived CDR1 and CDR2 are SEHNR and FQNEAQ (reference sequence). This CDR3 reads CASSLSESYEQYV. The CDR3 bases are TGTGCCAGCAGCTTGTCAGAATCCTACGAGCAGTACGTC.

This chain joins TRBV7-2 and TRBJ2-3; D perhaps matches TRBD2 (5 bases). Between the trimmed V and J ends, which lost 1 base and 2 bases, there was a span of 13 bases. The CDR3 sequence is 16 residues long. Per germline, CDR1 SGHTA and CDR2 FQGNSA. This chain's CDR3 is CASSLGTFSYTDTQYF. In DNA form, the CDR3 reads TGTGCCAGCAGCTTAGGGACTTTTAGCTACACAGATACGCAGTATTTT.

This clonotype was observed a handful of times. The chain uses TRBV20-1 and TRBJ2-2; D is uncertain. Looked up from germline, CDR1 is DFQATT and CDR2 is SNEGSKA (reference sequence). There are 12 residues in the CDR3. V was trimmed by 5 bases and J by 6 bases, leaving 10 bases between them. Written as DNA, the CDR3 is TGCAGTGCTGGACGGACGGCCGGGGAGCTGTTTTTT. It specifies CSAGRTAGELFF.

J is TRBJ2-7 and V is TRBV7-9; 7 positions match TRBD1. The V gene's germline CDR1 is SEHNR and CDR2 FQNEAQ (reference sequence). The J segment lost 5 bases and the V segment lost 5 bases, leaving 6 bases of the junction unmatched. CDR3 length equals 13 residues. The DNA for the CDR3 is TGTGCCAGCAGCGCTCGACAGGGTGACGAGCAGTACTTC. Translation: CASSARQGDEQYF. Variable domain in full (rest from reference TRBV7-9 and TRBJ2-7): DTGVSQNPRHKITKRGQNVTFRCDPISEHNRLYWYRQTLGQGPEFLTYFQNEAQLEKSRLLSDRFSAERPKGSFSTLEIQRTEQGDSAMYLCASSARQGDEQYFGPGTRLTVT.

The J gene is TRBJ1-6, the V gene TRBV28; D remains unclear. Trimming took off 7 bases at V and 10 bases at J, with 11 bases between the two ends. Germline V CDR1 and CDR2: MDHEN, SYDVKM. The CDR3 length is 12 residues. The DNA of the CDR3 is TGTGCCAGCACCGACTCCGGATCACCCCTCCACTTT. This translates into CASTDSGSPLHF.

This clonotype appeared a few times. CDR3 residues: CASSDDRANTGELFF. The CDR3 coding sequence is TGTGCCAGCAGCGACGACAGGGCGAACACCGGGGAGCTGTTTTTT. This chain uses TRBV5-5 with TRBJ2-2, with 7 positions matching TRBD1. The V gene's germline CDR1 is SGHKS and CDR2 YYEKEE (reference sequence). The V segment lost 4 bases and the J segment 0 bases; nucleotides outside the gene matches: 3. This CDR3 comprises 15 residues.

The table lists this clonotype with a few counts. The chain has TRBV15 and TRBJ2-7, with D possibly TRBD1 on 5 matching bases. Germline V CDR1 and CDR2: LNHNV, YYDKDF (reference sequence). This CDR3 comprises 14 residues. Trimming took 3 bases from V and 0 from J, leaving 9 bases between them. CDR3 region: CATSRDIVSYEQYF. The CDR3 DNA reads as TGTGCCACCAGCAGGGACATCGTCTCCTACGAGCAGTACTTC.

This clonotype was recorded a few times. The V call is TRBV2, the J call TRBJ2-5, with unresolved D. V lost 4 bases, J lost 3 bases, and 3 bases lay in between. CDR1 and CDR2 (germline): SNHLY, FYNNEI. There are 11 residues in the CDR3. CDR3 coding DNA: TGTGCCAGCAGTGGGGAAGAGACCCAGTACTTC. Translation: CASSGEETQYF.

As concerns this clonotype: A clone one base away is much larger, so this may be a read error. The rearrangement uses TRBV6-1 and TRBJ2-7; weak D call: TRBD1 (7 bases). Germline V gene sequence: CDR1 MNHNS, CDR2 SASEGT. The CDR3 loop spans 13 amino acids. This chain's CDR3 is CSSKRGDSYEQYF. The DNA for the CDR3 is TGTTCCAGCAAGCGCGGGGACAGCTACGAGCAGTACTTC.

The V and J genes are TRBV11-3 and TRBJ2-1, with D tentatively TRBD1 (6 bases). This CDR3 spans 18 amino acids. Germline CDR1 and CDR2: SGHNT and YENEEA. V was shortened by 0 bases and J by 9 bases, with 24 bases between the two germline ends. CDR3 DNA: TGTGCCAGCAGCTTAGATCAGGGTGGGACAACAAGGATTACTGAGCAGTTCTTC. Translation: CASSLDQGGTTRITEQFF. The full variable domain, in which reference TRBV11-3 and TRBJ2-1 provide the parts outside the CDR3, is EAGVVQSPRYKIIEKKQPVAFWCNPISGHNTLYWYLQNLGQGPELLIRYENEEAVDDSQLPKDRFSAERLKGVDSTLKIQPAELGDSAVYLCASSLDQGGTTRITEQFFGPGTRLTVL.

The chain combines TRBV6-5 with TRBJ1-2; 8 bases fit TRBD1. The length of the CDR3 is 18 residues. Germline CDR1 and CDR2: MNHEY and SVGAGI. J was trimmed by 0 bases and V by 5 bases; bases with no gene match: 14. This CDR3 reads CASSTRRTGSPANYGYTF. In DNA, the CDR3 is TGTGCCAGCAGTACCCGAAGGACAGGGTCCCCGGCTAACTATGGCTACACCTTC.

The V call is TRBV6-2 or TRBV6-3, the J call TRBJ1-5; 9 nucleotides line up with TRBD1. CDR1 is MNHEY, CDR2 SVGEGT, per germline. The CDR3 loop spans 15 amino acids. J was trimmed by 6 bases and V by 5 bases; bases with no gene match: 8. CDR3 loop: CASSAPTGGRQPQHF. The CDR3 DNA follows: TGTGCCAGCAGTGCCCCGACAGGGGGACGTCAGCCCCAGCATTTT.

The genes are TRBV20-1 and TRBJ1-2, with D unresolved. Trimming stripped 6 bases from V and 4 bases from J, with 18 bases between. Looked up from germline, CDR1 is DFQATT and CDR2 is SNEGSKA (reference sequence). The CDR3 length is 14 residues. Here the CDR3 reads CSAQIPEQTYGYTF. DNA of the CDR3: TGCAGTGCCCAGATCCCAGAACAAACCTATGGCTACACCTTC.

This clonotype has at least ten counts. V gene TRBV5-1 combines with J gene TRBJ2-6; TRBD1 matches 7 bases. Germline V gene sequence: CDR1 SGHRS, CDR2 YFSETQ. The CDR3 is made up of 15 amino acids. Trimming took 4 bases from V and 2 from J; bases not matched to a gene: 3. The CDR3 is CASSRDRAGANVLTF. The CDR3 DNA follows: TGCGCCAGCAGCCGTGACAGGGCTGGGGCCAACGTCCTGACTTTC.

This clonotype came up a few times. The rearrangement links TRBV11-2 to TRBJ2-2; D perhaps matches TRBD1 (5 bases). The germline V gene has CDR1 SGHAT and CDR2 FQNNGV. This CDR3 is 14 amino acids long. V was pared by 5 bases and J by 0 bases, with 7 bases between. CDR3 protein: CASSRTTNTGELFF. In DNA form, the CDR3 reads TGTGCCAGCAGCCGGACAACGAACACCGGGGAGCTGTTTTTT.

The chain is built from TRBV7-9 and TRBJ2-2, with D possibly being TRBD1 or TRBD2 (5 bases each). Germline V gene data show CDR1 as SEHNR and CDR2 as FQNEAQ (reference sequence). The CDR3 runs 17 residues. V was cut by 1 base and J by 0 bases, with 12 bases left in between. The CDR3 nucleotides are TGTGCCAGCAGCTTAGAAGTGGGGACCGCGAACACCGGGGAGCTGTTTTTT. Translated, it gives CASSLEVGTANTGELFF.

The chain combines TRBV12-3 or TRBV12-4 with TRBJ1-2, with no clear D. V lost 6 bases and J 4 bases, leaving 15 bases between the germline ends. There are 14 residues in the CDR3. The CDR3 DNA reads as TGTGCCAGCAGCCCCAATATTAGACTCTATGGCTACACCTTC. It encodes CASSPNIRLYGYTF.

V and J are TRBV6-4 and TRBJ1-4; the match to TRBD1 covers 8 bases. The CDR3 totals 16 residues. V was clipped by 6 bases and J by 0 bases; unmatched bases: 6. CDR1 is MRHNA, CDR2 SNTAGT, per germline. The CDR3 here is CASRPPDRATNEKLFF. The CDR3 DNA follows: TGTGCCAGCAGGCCCCCGGACAGGGCAACTAATGAAAAACTGTTTTTT.

This clonotype was seen a handful of times. This chain links TRBV6-5 with TRBJ2-3, with unresolved D. Germline-derived CDR1 and CDR2 are MNHEY and SVGAGI. The CDR3 consists of 15 residues. The germline V and J ends were trimmed by 4 bases and 0 bases, with 11 bases remaining between them. CDR3 residues: CASSLRHSSTDTQYF. The CDR3 DNA reads as TGTGCCAGCAGTTTGCGACACTCTAGCACAGATACGCAGTATTTT.

This clonotype came up a few times. This chain links TRBV5-1 with TRBJ1-3, with D possibly matching TRBD1 (6 bases). Germline V CDR1 and CDR2: SGHRS, YFSETQ. V lost 3 bases and J lost 0, with 13 bases in between. The CDR3 consists of 16 residues. CDR3 DNA: TGCGCCAGCAGCTGGACCCGACAGGTCTCTGGAAACACCATATATTTT. This gives the protein CASSWTRQVSGNTIYF.

The V and J genes are TRBV9 and TRBJ2-3; D gene ambiguous. Germline loops: CDR1 SGDLS, CDR2 YYNGEE. The V end lost 4 bases, the J end lost 8 bases, and 11 bases lay between the germline ends. This CDR3 is built from 12 residues. CDR3 sequence (DNA): TGTGCCAGCAGCTACCCCCAGCCTACGCAGTATTTT. It is translated as CASSYPQPTQYF.